Listed here are 7 T cell receptor delta chains from one sample, sequenced in a study of gamma-delta T cells after stem cell transplantation. TCRdb redid clone calling on the RT-PCR reads using CATT. The table has about 5,700 delta-chain clones, 1.5% to 2.5% seen once. Source material: gamma-delta T cells. Every receptor here comes from a human donor. It is not recorded whose cells these are; they may come from a transplant donor.

This clone was observed a handful of times. A single base is all that separates this from a far larger clone, so a read error is likely. Other nucleotide sequences from this sample produce the same CDR3. The chain couples TRDV2 to TRDJ1; no clear D gene. This CDR3 is 14 amino acids long. Trimming pared 1 base from V and 0 bases from J, leaving 8 bases between. In germline, CDR1 is GEAIGNYY, CDR2 EKD. The CDR3 region is CACDTAGYTDKLIF. The CDR3 DNA reads TGTGCCTGTGACACTGCGGGGTACACCGATAAACTCATCTTT.

The chain combines TRDV2 with TRDJ1; 13 bases fit TRDD3. Germline V lookup: CDR1 GEAIGNYY, CDR2 EKD. The CDR3 is 19 residues long. The V gene end was trimmed by 2 bases and the J gene end by 4 bases; junction bases not matched to a gene: 15. The CDR3, as DNA: TGTGCCTGTGACAAGGTACTGGGGGATACGCCTCCCGTTCTCGATAAACTCATCTTT. This encodes CACDKVLGDTPPVLDKLIF.

This clone turned up a few times. With a far larger clone one base away, a read error is the likely cause. This sample also contains other DNA sequences that code for the same CDR3. The chain recombines TRDV2 with TRDJ1, with 13 bases fitting TRDD3. The CDR3 consists of 19 residues. Germline V gene sequence: CDR1 GEAIGNYY, CDR2 EKD. Trimming removed 3 bases from V and 0 bases from J; junction bases left unmatched: 12. DNA of the CDR3: TGTGCCTGTGACGCTGTACTGGGGGATACGCTGTCCAACACCGATAAACTCATCTTT. This sequence encodes CACDAVLGDTLSNTDKLIF.

This clone was observed a few times. A far bigger clonotype differs at one base, so this is likely a read error. The identical CDR3 is also encoded by other nucleotide sequences in the sample. The chain couples TRDV2 to TRDJ3, with no clear D. This CDR3 contains 17 residues. Germline V gene data show CDR1 as GEAIGNYY and CDR2 as EKD. The V end lost 1 base, the J end lost 2 bases, and 11 bases lay between the germline ends. The CDR3 reads CACDTASHPWDTRQMFF. Written as DNA, the CDR3 is TGTGCCTGTGACACTGCCTCTCACCCCTGGGACACCCGACAGATGTTTTTC.

In regard to this clone: One base separates it from a far larger clone, so it is likely a read error. The same CDR3 arises from other DNA sequences in this sample as well. The chain has TRDV2 and TRDJ1; D gene uncertain. V lost 3 bases and J 3 bases, leaving 19 bases between the germline ends. The CDR3 is 16 residues long. In germline, CDR1 is GEAIGNYY, CDR2 EKD. CDR3 protein: CACDPLAGEGSDKLIF. CDR3 bases: TGTGCCTGTGACCCCCTGGCTGGAGAGGGGTCCGATAAACTCATCTTT.

As for this clone: This could be a read error, since a much larger clone is one nucleotide away. Different DNA sequences within this sample yield the same CDR3. This sequence joins TRDV2 and TRDJ1; TRDD3 is a possible D gene (5 bases). Germline assignment: CDR1 GEAIGNYY and CDR2 EKD. The CDR3 runs 18 residues. CDR3 DNA: TGTGCCTGCGACAAACTGAGTCGGGATCCCCCGTACACCGATAAACTCATCTTT. Translated, it gives CACDKLSRDPPYTDKLIF.

This clone has ten or more counts. Only one base separates this from a far larger clonotype, so it likely reflects a read error. The chain uses TRDV2 and TRDJ1; TRDD3 might be the D (6 bases). Germline assignment: CDR1 GEAIGNYY and CDR2 EKD. The CDR3 is 15 residues long. The V gene lost 0 bases and the J gene lost 1 base, with 11 bases spanning the gap. The CDR3: CACDTVGGGTDKLIF. CDR3 coding DNA: TGTGCCTGTGACACCGTAGGGGGAGGCACCGATAAACTCATCTTT.